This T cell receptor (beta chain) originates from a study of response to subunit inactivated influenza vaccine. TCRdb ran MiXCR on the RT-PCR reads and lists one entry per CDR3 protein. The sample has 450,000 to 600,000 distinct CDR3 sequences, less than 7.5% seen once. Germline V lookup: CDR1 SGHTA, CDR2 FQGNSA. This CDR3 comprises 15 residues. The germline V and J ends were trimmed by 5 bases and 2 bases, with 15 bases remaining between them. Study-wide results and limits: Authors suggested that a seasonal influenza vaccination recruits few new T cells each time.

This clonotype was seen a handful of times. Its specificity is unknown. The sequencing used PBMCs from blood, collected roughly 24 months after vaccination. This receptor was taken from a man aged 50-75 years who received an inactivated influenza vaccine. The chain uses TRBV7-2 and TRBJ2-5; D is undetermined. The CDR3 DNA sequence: TGTGCCAGCAGCCGGGCCTACGGATATCAAGAGACCCAGTACTTC. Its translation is CASSRAYGYQETQYF.